This record looks at one T cell receptor beta chain sequence and its context. Its target is not known. The PCR was carried out with 60 Vbeta primers and 13 Jbeta primers. Repertoires were generated with immunoSEQ multiplex PCR, while TCRdb's copy carries only in-frame clones and drops some. Of more than 85,000 clones listed, approximately 82% were seen once; the top ten hold about 7.5%. This specimen comes from a study of cytomegalovirus exposure and HLA in healthy donors. Notes on the study in general: The study flagged roughly 150 TCR beta chains as cytomegalovirus-associated. Available immune exposure information covered CMV serostatus only. Follow-up analysis later connected one missense variant in DCLRE1C with trimming of TCR beta V- and J-genes.

The receptor comes from a man aged 40-50 years in good health and CMV-seropositive. The specimen sequenced was PBMCs.

CDR3 in amino acids: CAISEDGSHETQYF. In DNA form, the CDR3 reads TGTGCCATCAGTGAAGACGGGAGCCACGAGACCCAGTACTTC. The V gene is TRBV10-3, the J gene TRBJ2-5; D perhaps matches TRBD2 (6 bases). V was cut by 3 bases and J by 5 bases, with 13 bases left in between. In germline, CDR1 is ENHRY, CDR2 SYGVKD. The length of the CDR3 is 14 residues.